This record looks at one T cell receptor (beta chain) sequence and its context. Its antigen is as yet unknown. Libraries were prepared by immunoSEQ multiplex PCR; TCRdb keeps only in-frame clonotypes and omits some of them. The data hold 86,000 or so clones, with more than 60% observed a single time. The data derive from a study of radiotherapy plus CTLA-4 blockade in lung cancer. Overall study results and limits: Among reported predictors of response, early blood T cell clone dynamics with interferon-beta performed best. Subsequent to radiotherapy plus ipilimumab, tumor-derived TCR clones underwent expansion in blood.

Treatment of patients with chemo-refractory metastatic non-small-cell lung cancer consisted of focal radiation plus CTLA-4 blockade with ipilimumab. The sequencing used peripheral blood, collected from a patient treated with radiotherapy plus ipilimumab. The source is a human donor with non-small cell lung cancer who had a partial response to radiotherapy plus ipilimumab. Some clones in this sample may be carry-over from other donors' samples.

CDR3 residues: CASSWIAGRSGNEQFF. The DNA for the CDR3 is TGTGCCAGCAGCTGGATAGCGGGAAGGTCGGGGAATGAGCAGTTCTTC. The chain uses TRBV11-2 and TRBJ2-1, with 8 nucleotides matching TRBD2. V lost 4 bases and J lost 7; bases outside the gene matches: 12. There are 16 residues in the CDR3. Germline V gives CDR1 SGHAT, CDR2 FQNNGV.